The rows below give T cell receptor beta chains drawn from one sample of a study of blood T cell repertoires in COVID-19. Some clones are missing from TCRdb's copy, which holds only in-frame ones; the method was immunoSEQ multiplex PCR. The table lists 150,000 to 200,000 clones, 80% to 90% of them singletons. The sequenced sample was peripheral blood. The receptors were sampled from a man aged 18 to 29 with active or convalescent COVID-19. The CDR3 runs from the conserved cysteine through the conserved F or W. The D gene is left open where the match is weak. Some rows have no size entry. The others give once, few or many, or a class for an expanded clone.

v_call: TRBV24-1
clone_size: .
d_call: TRBD2
j_call: TRBJ2-1
cdr3_nt: TGTGCCACCAGTGACTACAGCGGGGGGGCTATCGGGGAGCAGTTCTTC
cdr3_aa: CATSDYSGGAIGEQFF

v_call: TRBV7-9
clone_size: .
d_call: .
j_call: TRBJ2-2
cdr3_nt: TGTGCCAGCAGCTTAGTAGGGGGATCCCCCGGGGAGCTGTTTTTT
cdr3_aa: CASSLVGGSPGELFF

v_call: TRBV6-5
clone_size: .
d_call: TRBD2
j_call: TRBJ2-2
cdr3_nt: TGTGCCAGCAGTTCGGGACTAGCGGGAGACGGGGAGCTGTTTTTT
cdr3_aa: CASSSGLAGDGELFF

v_call: TRBV3-1/TRBV3-2
clone_size: .
d_call: .
j_call: TRBJ1-4
cdr3_nt: TGTGCCAGCAGCCACCAGGGTGGCTCGGTGTTTTTT
cdr3_aa: CASSHQGGSVFF

v_call: TRBV6-1
clone_size: .
d_call: .
j_call: TRBJ1-1
cdr3_nt: TGTGCCAGCAGTGAACAGGGGACGAACACTGAAGCTTTCTTT
cdr3_aa: CASSEQGTNTEAFF

v_call: TRBV19
clone_size: once
d_call: .
j_call: TRBJ1-2
cdr3_nt: TGTGCCAGTAGCCCCGTCGGCAGGGACTACTATGGCTACACCTTC
cdr3_aa: CASSPVGRDYYGYTF

v_call: TRBV19
clone_size: once
d_call: .
j_call: TRBJ1-3
cdr3_nt: TGTGCCAGTAGTACGACAGCTAACTCTGGAAACACCATATATTTT
cdr3_aa: CASSTTANSGNTIYF

v_call: TRBV7-8
clone_size: few
d_call: .
j_call: TRBJ2-3
cdr3_nt: TGTGCCAGCAGCTTCCAGGGGAGCACAGATACGCAGTATTTT
cdr3_aa: CASSFQGSTDTQYF

v_call: TRBV2
clone_size: .
d_call: TRBD2
j_call: TRBJ2-1
cdr3_nt: TGTGCCAGCATTCCCAGCGGGAGTTTAAATGAGCAGTTCTTC
cdr3_aa: CASIPSGSLNEQFF

v_call: TRBV11-1
clone_size: .
d_call: TRBD2
j_call: TRBJ2-3
cdr3_nt: TGTGCCAGCAGTTCCGGACTAGCACTCAAGCCAGATACGCAGTATTTT
cdr3_aa: CASSSGLALKPDTQYF

v_call: TRBV20-1
clone_size: .
d_call: TRBD1
j_call: TRBJ2-4
cdr3_nt: TGCAGTGCTAGTGTACAGGGGAGTAAAAACATTCAGTACTTC
cdr3_aa: CSASVQGSKNIQYF

v_call: TRBV27
clone_size: .
d_call: .
j_call: TRBJ2-1
cdr3_nt: TGTGCCAGCAGTCTAGGCAGTTACAATGAGCAGTTCTTC
cdr3_aa: CASSLGSYNEQFF

v_call: TRBV7-8
clone_size: .
d_call: .
j_call: TRBJ1-1
cdr3_nt: TGTGCCAGCAGCTTAGACAGGGACACTGAAGCTTTCTTT
cdr3_aa: CASSLDRDTEAFF

v_call: TRBV5-8
clone_size: .
d_call: .
j_call: TRBJ1-2
cdr3_nt: TGTGCCAGCAGCTTGGTTGCGTTGAGGGGCTACACCTTC
cdr3_aa: CASSLVALRGYTF

v_call: TRBV4-1
clone_size: .
d_call: TRBD1
j_call: TRBJ1-3
cdr3_nt: TGCGCCAGCAGCCAAGATGTCAACAGGGGTTTAGGAAACACCATATATTTT
cdr3_aa: CASSQDVNRGLGNTIYF

v_call: TRBV2
clone_size: .
d_call: TRBD1
j_call: TRBJ1-4
cdr3_nt: TGTGCCAGCAGGGACAGGGTGGGAAATGAAAAACTGTTTTTT
cdr3_aa: CASRDRVGNEKLFF

v_call: TRBV27
clone_size: .
d_call: TRBD2
j_call: TRBJ2-1
cdr3_nt: TGTGCCAGCAGTCCTTCTAGCGGGGATTCCTACAATGAGCAGTTCTTC
cdr3_aa: CASSPSSGDSYNEQFF

v_call: TRBV7-9
clone_size: .
d_call: .
j_call: TRBJ1-5
cdr3_nt: TGTGCCAGCAGCCAGGACAGTCGTGGGACCCAGCATTTT
cdr3_aa: CASSQDSRGTQHF

v_call: TRBV5-6
clone_size: many
d_call: TRBD1
j_call: TRBJ1-2
cdr3_nt: TGTGCCAGCTTCCTACAGGGGAGCTATGGCTACACCTTC
cdr3_aa: CASFLQGSYGYTF

v_call: TRBV12-5
clone_size: .
d_call: TRBD2
j_call: TRBJ2-1
cdr3_nt: TGTGCTAGTGTTACCTTAGCGGGAAGGAGGGATGAGCAGTTCTTC
cdr3_aa: CASVTLAGRRDEQFF

v_call: TRBV3-1/TRBV3-2
clone_size: .
d_call: .
j_call: TRBJ1-5
cdr3_nt: TGTGCCTCACGTTACCTGACGGGGGATAGCAATCAGCCCCAGCATTTT
cdr3_aa: CASRYLTGDSNQPQHF

v_call: TRBV7-8
clone_size: .
d_call: TRBD1
j_call: TRBJ1-1
cdr3_nt: TGTGCCAGCAGCTCAGCCGACAGGGGGGGCACTGAAGCTTTCTTT
cdr3_aa: CASSSADRGGTEAFF

v_call: TRBV27
clone_size: few
d_call: .
j_call: TRBJ1-2
cdr3_nt: TGTGCCAGCAGTTTGAGCCGGGGGAACTATGGCTACACCTTC
cdr3_aa: CASSLSRGNYGYTF

v_call: TRBV6-5
clone_size: .
d_call: TRBD2
j_call: TRBJ2-1
cdr3_nt: TGTGCCAGCAGTTACCTAACTAGCGGCGGCTACAATGAGCAGTTCTTC
cdr3_aa: CASSYLTSGGYNEQFF

v_call: TRBV12-2
clone_size: .
d_call: .
j_call: TRBJ2-3
cdr3_nt: TGTGCAAGTCGCTTACGACTCCTAGGGGGCGTGCAGACAGATACGCAGTATTTT
cdr3_aa: CASRLRLLGGVQTDTQYF

v_call: TRBV3-1/TRBV3-2
clone_size: .
d_call: .
j_call: TRBJ1-6
cdr3_nt: TGTGCCAGCAGCCTAGGGGGCTCCTATAATTCACCCCTCCACTTT
cdr3_aa: CASSLGGSYNSPLHF

v_call: TRBV7-3
clone_size: .
d_call: .
j_call: TRBJ2-5
cdr3_nt: TGTGCCAGCAGCGAATACCCGGGACTCGGCGAGACCCAGTACTTC
cdr3_aa: CASSEYPGLGETQYF

v_call: TRBV5-1
clone_size: .
d_call: .
j_call: TRBJ2-2
cdr3_nt: TGCGCCAGCAGCTTGGTTGGGAGCACCGGGGAGCTGTTTTTT
cdr3_aa: CASSLVGSTGELFF

v_call: TRBV12-5
clone_size: .
d_call: TRBD2
j_call: TRBJ2-1
cdr3_nt: TGTGCTAGTGGTTTCTCGATCGGACTAGCGGAGAGTGAGCAGTTCTTC
cdr3_aa: CASGFSIGLAESEQFF

v_call: TRBV3-1/TRBV3-2
clone_size: .
d_call: .
j_call: TRBJ2-3
cdr3_nt: TGTGCCAGCAGCCATTTTCCCTCGTTCACAGATACGCAGTATTTT
cdr3_aa: CASSHFPSFTDTQYF

v_call: TRBV19
clone_size: few
d_call: .
j_call: TRBJ1-4
cdr3_nt: TGTGCCAGTCTCGACTCAGGGGTGTGGGGACATGAAAAACTGTTTTTT
cdr3_aa: CASLDSGVWGHEKLFF

v_call: TRBV11-3
clone_size: .
d_call: .
j_call: TRBJ2-7
cdr3_nt: TGTGCCAGCAGCCTCCTACGGGGTTTGGCCTACGAGCAGTACTTC
cdr3_aa: CASSLLRGLAYEQYF

v_call: TRBV16
clone_size: once
d_call: TRBD1
j_call: TRBJ1-2
cdr3_nt: TGTGCCAGCAGCCAATTGTCAGGACAGGGCAACTATGGCTACACCTTC
cdr3_aa: CASSQLSGQGNYGYTF

v_call: TRBV5-4
clone_size: .
d_call: TRBD1
j_call: TRBJ1-3
cdr3_nt: TGTGCCAGCAGCTTGGACAGGGGTAACACCATATATTTT
cdr3_aa: CASSLDRGNTIYF

v_call: TRBV4-3
clone_size: .
d_call: .
j_call: TRBJ2-1
cdr3_nt: TGCGCCAGCAGCCAAGATCTGCCTCCCGGTGAGCAGTTCTTC
cdr3_aa: CASSQDLPPGEQFF

v_call: TRBV5-5
clone_size: .
d_call: TRBD2
j_call: TRBJ2-5
cdr3_nt: TGTGCCAGCAGCTGGACTAGCGGGAGGACGAAAGAGACCCAGTACTTC
cdr3_aa: CASSWTSGRTKETQYF

v_call: TRBV11-3
clone_size: .
d_call: .
j_call: TRBJ2-1
cdr3_nt: TGTGCCAGCAGCTTGGGCGGGGTTACCTACAATGAGCAGTTCTTC
cdr3_aa: CASSLGGVTYNEQFF

v_call: TRBV7-2
clone_size: .
d_call: .
j_call: TRBJ1-2
cdr3_nt: TGTGCCAGCAGCTTACTGGGGCAGCATGGCTACACCTTC
cdr3_aa: CASSLLGQHGYTF

v_call: TRBV11-3
clone_size: .
d_call: TRBD1
j_call: TRBJ1-2
cdr3_nt: TGTGCCAGCAGCTCTGATCCCCAGGGGGCTAGGAATGGCTACACCTTC
cdr3_aa: CASSSDPQGARNGYTF

v_call: TRBV3-1/TRBV3-2
clone_size: once
d_call: TRBD2
j_call: TRBJ2-5
cdr3_nt: TGTGCCAGCAGTCGGACTAGCGGGGGATATCAAGAGACCCAGTACTTC
cdr3_aa: CASSRTSGGYQETQYF

v_call: TRBV7-2
clone_size: .
d_call: .
j_call: TRBJ2-6
cdr3_nt: TGTGCCAGCAGCTTAGGTCTGGGGGCCAACGTCCTGACTTTC
cdr3_aa: CASSLGLGANVLTF

v_call: TRBV30
clone_size: .
d_call: TRBD1
j_call: TRBJ2-1
cdr3_nt: TGTGCCTGGAGTGTATCCGGGACAGCATACAATGAGCAGTTCTTC
cdr3_aa: CAWSVSGTAYNEQFF

v_call: TRBV18
clone_size: .
d_call: .
j_call: TRBJ2-1
cdr3_nt: TGTGCCAGCTCCAAGTTGCGTGATGAGCAGTTCTTC
cdr3_aa: CASSKLRDEQFF

v_call: TRBV6-2/TRBV6-3
clone_size: few
d_call: TRBD2
j_call: TRBJ2-1
cdr3_nt: TGTGCCAGCAGTTACGATCCGGGAGGCCTCAATGAGCAGTTCTTC
cdr3_aa: CASSYDPGGLNEQFF

v_call: TRBV19
clone_size: once
d_call: TRBD2
j_call: TRBJ2-3
cdr3_nt: TGTGCCAGTTCTCCGGGGGGGCAGGGTTATACGCAGTATTTT
cdr3_aa: CASSPGGQGYTQYF

v_call: TRBV9
clone_size: .
d_call: .
j_call: TRBJ2-3
cdr3_nt: TGTGCCAGCAGCGTAGCTTCGCGGGATCCCGCAGATACGCAGTATTTT
cdr3_aa: CASSVASRDPADTQYF

v_call: TRBV28
clone_size: .
d_call: .
j_call: TRBJ1-6
cdr3_nt: TGTGCCAGCAGTTCGGGGGAGAATTCACCCCTCCACTTT
cdr3_aa: CASSSGENSPLHF

v_call: TRBV24-1
clone_size: .
d_call: TRBD2
j_call: TRBJ2-3
cdr3_nt: TGTGCCACCAGTGACCGCCGGGGGGGGCACACAGATACGCAGTATTTT
cdr3_aa: CATSDRRGGHTDTQYF

v_call: TRBV11-2
clone_size: .
d_call: TRBD2
j_call: TRBJ2-1
cdr3_nt: TGTGCCAGCAGCTCGCTAGCGGGGACCTACAATGAGCAGTTCTTC
cdr3_aa: CASSSLAGTYNEQFF

v_call: TRBV7-9
clone_size: .
d_call: .
j_call: TRBJ1-1
cdr3_nt: TGTGCCAGCAGCAAGGGGGGGACTGAAGCTTTCTTT
cdr3_aa: CASSKGGTEAFF

v_call: TRBV2
clone_size: .
d_call: .
j_call: TRBJ2-5
cdr3_nt: TGTGCCACCCAACAGGGAGAGGCGACCCAGTACTTC
cdr3_aa: CATQQGEATQYF

v_call: TRBV21-1
clone_size: .
d_call: .
j_call: TRBJ2-1
cdr3_nt: TGTGCCAGCAGCAAAGGTAATCAGGGGCTATTCGGCAATGAGCAGTTCTTC
cdr3_aa: CASSKGNQGLFGNEQFF

v_call: TRBV19
clone_size: .
d_call: .
j_call: TRBJ1-5
cdr3_nt: TGTGCCAGTAGTAACGGTCAGCCCCAGCATTTT
cdr3_aa: CASSNGQPQHF